One T cell receptor (beta chain) is described in this entry. The table came from immunoSEQ multiplex PCR; TCRdb's copy has only in-frame clones and leaves some out. The data show about 150,000 clones, with about 94% seen just once and 4.5% to 6% held by the top ten. The source of the sample is a study of control samples from healthy donors and cancer patients. Sequenced sample: blood. The sequence derives from a man in his forties in good health.

CDR3 sequence reads: CASSISGSGGNEKLFF. Written as DNA, the CDR3 is TGTGCCAGTAGTATTTCAGGCAGCGGTGGTAATGAAAAACTGTTTTTT. This chain joins TRBV19 and TRBJ1-4; D remains unclear. Germline V gives CDR1 LNHDA, CDR2 SQIVND (reference sequence). The V end was cut by 3 bases, the J end by 4 bases, with 15 bases between. This CDR3 comprises 16 residues.